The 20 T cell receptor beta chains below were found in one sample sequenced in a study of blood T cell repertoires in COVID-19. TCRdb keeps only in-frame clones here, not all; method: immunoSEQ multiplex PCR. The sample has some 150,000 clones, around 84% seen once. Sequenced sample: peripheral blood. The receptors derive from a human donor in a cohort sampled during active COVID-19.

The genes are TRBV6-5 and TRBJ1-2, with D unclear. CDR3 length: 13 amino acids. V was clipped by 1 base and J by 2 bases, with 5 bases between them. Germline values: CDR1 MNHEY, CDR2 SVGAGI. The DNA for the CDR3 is TGTGCCAGCAGTTACTTGGAGAACTATGGCTACACCTTC. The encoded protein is CASSYLENYGYTF.

CDR3 residues: CASSPRDRVHYGYTF. As DNA, the CDR3 is TGTGCCAGTAGTCCGCGGGACAGGGTCCACTATGGCTACACCTTC. The rearrangement links TRBV19 to TRBJ1-2; the match to TRBD1 covers 9 bases. V shed 5 bases and J 3 bases; nucleotides not matched to a gene: 7. Germline CDR1 and CDR2: LNHDA and SQIVND (reference sequence). The CDR3 covers 15 residues.

CDR3 sequence reads: CASSLGGTAVGEQYF. In nucleotides, the CDR3 is TGTGCCAGCAGCTTAGGGGGCACTGCGGTAGGCGAGCAGTACTTC. The chain joins TRBV11-3 to TRBJ2-7, with D possibly TRBD1 on 5 matching bases. The CDR3 runs to 15 residues. V was cut by 1 base and J by 6 bases, with 16 bases left in between. Germline V lookup: CDR1 SGHNT, CDR2 YENEEA.

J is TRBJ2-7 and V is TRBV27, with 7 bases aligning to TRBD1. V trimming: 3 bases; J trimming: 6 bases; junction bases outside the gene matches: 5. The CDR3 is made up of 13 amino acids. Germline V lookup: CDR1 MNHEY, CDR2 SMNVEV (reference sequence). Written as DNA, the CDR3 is TGTGCCAGCAGTTTTTTAGGGGGCGGCGAGCAGTACTTC. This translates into CASSFLGGGEQYF.

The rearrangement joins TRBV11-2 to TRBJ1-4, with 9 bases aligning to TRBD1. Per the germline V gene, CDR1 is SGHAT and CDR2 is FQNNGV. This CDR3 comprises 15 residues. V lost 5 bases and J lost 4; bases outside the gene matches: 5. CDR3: CASSGGTGRNEKLFF. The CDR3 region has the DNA TGTGCCAGCAGCGGGGGGACAGGGCGTAATGAAAAACTGTTTTTT.

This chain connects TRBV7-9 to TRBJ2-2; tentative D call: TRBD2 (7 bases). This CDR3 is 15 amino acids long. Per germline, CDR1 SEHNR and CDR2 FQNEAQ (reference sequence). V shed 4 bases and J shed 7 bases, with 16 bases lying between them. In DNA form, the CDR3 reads TGTGCCAGCAGCTCTCGGGGGGCTCTAGGCGGGGAGCTGTTTTTT. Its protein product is CASSSRGALGGELFF.

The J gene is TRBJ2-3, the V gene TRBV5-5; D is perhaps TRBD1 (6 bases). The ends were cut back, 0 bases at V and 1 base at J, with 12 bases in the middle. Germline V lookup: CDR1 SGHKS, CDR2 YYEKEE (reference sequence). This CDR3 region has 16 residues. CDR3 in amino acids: CASSLAQGMGTDTQYF. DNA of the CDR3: TGTGCCAGCAGCTTGGCGCAGGGGATGGGCACAGATACGCAGTATTTT. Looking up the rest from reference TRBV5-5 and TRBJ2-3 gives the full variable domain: DAGVTQSPTHLIKTRGQQVTLRCSPISGHKSVSWYQQVLGQGPQFIFQYYEKEERGRGNFPDRFSARQFPNYSSELNVNALLLGDSALYLCASSLAQGMGTDTQYFGPGTRLTVL.

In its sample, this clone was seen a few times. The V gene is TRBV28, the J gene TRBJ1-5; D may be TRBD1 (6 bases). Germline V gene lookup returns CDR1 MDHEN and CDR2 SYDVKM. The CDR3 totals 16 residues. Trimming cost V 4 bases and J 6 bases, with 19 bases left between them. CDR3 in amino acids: CASSYGGGVSSQPQHF. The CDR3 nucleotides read TGTGCCAGCAGTTATGGAGGGGGGGTATCAAGTCAGCCCCAGCATTTT.

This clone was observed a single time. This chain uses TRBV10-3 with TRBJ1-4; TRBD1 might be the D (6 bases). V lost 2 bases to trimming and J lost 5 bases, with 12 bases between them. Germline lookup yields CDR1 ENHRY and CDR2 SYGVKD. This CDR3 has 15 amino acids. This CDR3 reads CAISEGGRKNEKLFF. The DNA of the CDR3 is TGTGCCATCAGTGAGGGGGGCAGGAAAAATGAAAAACTGTTTTTT.

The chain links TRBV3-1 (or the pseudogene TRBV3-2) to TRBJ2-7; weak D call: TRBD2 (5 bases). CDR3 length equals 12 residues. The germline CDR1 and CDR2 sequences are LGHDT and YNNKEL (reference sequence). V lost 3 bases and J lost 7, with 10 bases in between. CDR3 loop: CASSHGREEQYF. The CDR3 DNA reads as TGTGCCAGCAGCCATGGACGGGAAGAGCAGTACTTC.

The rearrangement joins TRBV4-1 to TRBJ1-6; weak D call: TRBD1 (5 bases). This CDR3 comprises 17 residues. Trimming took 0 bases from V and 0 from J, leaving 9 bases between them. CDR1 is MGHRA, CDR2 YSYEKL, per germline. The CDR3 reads CASSQEGPSSYNSPLHF. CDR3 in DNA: TGCGCCAGCAGCCAAGAGGGGCCCAGCTCCTATAATTCACCCCTCCACTTT.

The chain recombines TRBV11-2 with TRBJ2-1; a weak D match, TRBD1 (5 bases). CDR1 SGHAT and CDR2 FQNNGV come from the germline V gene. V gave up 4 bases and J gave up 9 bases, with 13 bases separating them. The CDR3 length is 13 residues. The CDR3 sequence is CASSSQDWGEQFF. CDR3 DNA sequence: TGTGCCAGCAGCTCACAGGATTGGGGTGAGCAGTTCTTC. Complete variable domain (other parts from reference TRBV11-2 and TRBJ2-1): EAGVAQSPRYKIIEKRQSVAFWCNPISGHATLYWYQQILGQGPKLLIQFQNNGVVDDSQLPKDRFSAERLKGVDSTLKIQPAKLEDSAVYLCASSSQDWGEQFFGPGTRLTVL.

CDR3 nucleotides: TGTGCCAGCAGCCCAACCAGGGGGTCCTATGGCTACACCTTC. Protein product: CASSPTRGSYGYTF. The genes are TRBV7-3 and TRBJ1-2; TRBD1 matches at 7 bases. Germline lookup yields CDR1 SGHTA and CDR2 FQGTGA. CDR3 length equals 14 residues. V trimming: 5 bases; J trimming: 4 bases; junction bases outside the gene matches: 7.

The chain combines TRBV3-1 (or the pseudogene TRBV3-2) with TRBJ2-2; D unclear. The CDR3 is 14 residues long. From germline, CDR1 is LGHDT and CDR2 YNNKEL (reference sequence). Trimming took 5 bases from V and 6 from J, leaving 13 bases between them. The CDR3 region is CASSSRTVPGELFF. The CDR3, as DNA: TGTGCCAGCAGCTCCCGAACAGTACCCGGGGAGCTGTTTTTT.

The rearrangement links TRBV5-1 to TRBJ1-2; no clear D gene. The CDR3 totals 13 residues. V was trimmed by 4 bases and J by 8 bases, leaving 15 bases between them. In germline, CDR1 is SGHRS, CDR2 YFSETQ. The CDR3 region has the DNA TGCGCCAGCAGCAGCCCTGGAGCCCAGGGCTACACCTTC. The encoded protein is CASSSPGAQGYTF. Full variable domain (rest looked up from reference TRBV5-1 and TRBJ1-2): KAGVTQTPRYLIKTRGQQVTLSCSPISGHRSVSWYQQTPGQGLQFLFEYFSETQRNKGNFPGRFSGRQFSNSRSEMNVSTLELGDSALYLCASSSPGAQGYTFGSGTRLTVV.

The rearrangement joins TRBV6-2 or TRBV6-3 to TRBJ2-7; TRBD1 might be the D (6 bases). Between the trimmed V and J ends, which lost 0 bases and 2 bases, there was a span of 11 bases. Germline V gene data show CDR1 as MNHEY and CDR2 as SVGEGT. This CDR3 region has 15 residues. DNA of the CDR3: TGTGCCAGCAGTTACTCCAGGGGTAGTACCTACGAGCAGTACTTC. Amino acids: CASSYSRGSTYEQYF.

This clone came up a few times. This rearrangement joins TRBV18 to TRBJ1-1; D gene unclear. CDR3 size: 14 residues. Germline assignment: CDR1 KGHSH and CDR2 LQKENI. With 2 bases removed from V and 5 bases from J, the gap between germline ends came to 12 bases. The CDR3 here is CASSPATPRTEAFF. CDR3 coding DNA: TGTGCCAGCTCACCAGCGACCCCTAGGACTGAAGCTTTCTTT.

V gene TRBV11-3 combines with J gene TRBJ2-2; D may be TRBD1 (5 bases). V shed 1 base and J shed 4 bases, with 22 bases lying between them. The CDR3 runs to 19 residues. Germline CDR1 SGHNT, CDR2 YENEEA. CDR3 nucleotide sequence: TGTGCCAGCAGCTTAGGTTTTCGTTTAGGGGTACGGAGCACCGGGGAGCTGTTTTTT. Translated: CASSLGFRLGVRSTGELFF.

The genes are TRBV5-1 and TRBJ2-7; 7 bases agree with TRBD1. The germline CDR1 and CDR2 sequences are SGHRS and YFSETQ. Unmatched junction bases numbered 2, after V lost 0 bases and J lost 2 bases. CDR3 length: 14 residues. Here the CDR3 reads CASSLGDRAYEQYF. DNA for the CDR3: TGCGCCAGCAGCTTGGGGGACAGAGCCTACGAGCAGTACTTC.

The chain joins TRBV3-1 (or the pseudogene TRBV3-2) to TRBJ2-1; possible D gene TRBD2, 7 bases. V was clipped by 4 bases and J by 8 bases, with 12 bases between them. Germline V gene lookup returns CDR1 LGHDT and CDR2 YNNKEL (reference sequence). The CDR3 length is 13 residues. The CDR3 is CASSPRGPYEQFF. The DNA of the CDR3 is TGTGCCAGCAGCCCGCGGGGGCCCTATGAGCAGTTCTTC.